The rows below give T cell receptor beta chains drawn from one sample of a study of blood T cell repertoires in COVID-19. Produced via immunoSEQ multiplex PCR; TCRdb's table is partial and in-frame only. Of some 180,000 clones listed, 84% are singletons. Sequencing used PBMCs or T cells enriched from blood (not recorded which). The receptors come from a woman in her thirties who had been exposed to COVID-19. Both conserved end residues are part of each CDR3. The order of the fields is D gene, J gene, V gene, clone size, CDR3 DNA, CDR3 protein. D genes are given only for firm matches. Size values are once, few and many counts, or a class for expanded clones, and some rows have none.

d_gene: TRBD1
j_gene: TRBJ1-4
v_gene: TRBV18
abundance: -
CDR3nt: TGTGCCAGCTCACCATATCAAAGGGGGCAGAGTGAAAAACTGTTTTTT
CDR3aa: CASSPYQRGQSEKLFF

d_gene: -
j_gene: TRBJ1-2
v_gene: TRBV6-5
abundance: -
CDR3nt: TGTGCCACCGAAAGCCAGGGCGGTGACTATGGCTACACCTTC
CDR3aa: CATESQGGDYGYTF

d_gene: TRBD2
j_gene: TRBJ2-5
v_gene: TRBV12-3/TRBV12-4
abundance: -
CDR3nt: TGTGCCAGCAGTTTCGTAGGGGAGGGCGCCCAGTACTTC
CDR3aa: CASSFVGEGAQYF

d_gene: TRBD2
j_gene: TRBJ2-2
v_gene: TRBV7-2
abundance: -
CDR3nt: TGTGCCAGCAGCTTAGTCGGACTAGCGGGCGGGGAGCTGTTTTTT
CDR3aa: CASSLVGLAGGELFF

d_gene: TRBD2
j_gene: TRBJ2-7
v_gene: TRBV6-2/TRBV6-3
abundance: -
CDR3nt: TGTGCCAGCAGTTACTCCGGGACTACCTACGAGCAGTACTTC
CDR3aa: CASSYSGTTYEQYF

d_gene: -
j_gene: TRBJ2-1
v_gene: TRBV9
abundance: few
CDR3nt: TGTGCCAGCACCCCCCTCAGGGCTTCGGACAATGAGCAGTTCTTC
CDR3aa: CASTPLRASDNEQFF

d_gene: -
j_gene: TRBJ2-3
v_gene: TRBV7-9
abundance: -
CDR3nt: TGTGCCAGCAGCTTAGCGGGGCTAATGACAGATACGCAGTATTTT
CDR3aa: CASSLAGLMTDTQYF

d_gene: TRBD1
j_gene: TRBJ2-7
v_gene: TRBV11-2
abundance: -
CDR3nt: TGTGCCAGCGGCGGACAGGGCCTATACGAGCAGTACTTC
CDR3aa: CASGGQGLYEQYF

d_gene: -
j_gene: TRBJ2-7
v_gene: TRBV19
abundance: -
CDR3nt: TGTGCCAGTAGTATTGCGGGACGATTCTACGAGCAGTACTTC
CDR3aa: CASSIAGRFYEQYF

d_gene: -
j_gene: TRBJ2-5
v_gene: TRBV12-3/TRBV12-4
abundance: -
CDR3nt: TGTGCCAGCAGGCGGGCGCAAGAGACCCAGTACTTC
CDR3aa: CASRRAQETQYF

d_gene: -
j_gene: TRBJ1-4
v_gene: TRBV18
abundance: -
CDR3nt: TGTGCCAGCTCGTCCAGTCTCATTGGGGCAGGGGAAAAACTGTTTTTT
CDR3aa: CASSSSLIGAGEKLFF

d_gene: TRBD1
j_gene: TRBJ1-2
v_gene: TRBV3-1/TRBV3-2
abundance: -
CDR3nt: TGTGCCAGCAGCTACGGGACAGGGGAAGAGGGTAACTATGGCTACACCTTC
CDR3aa: CASSYGTGEEGNYGYTF

d_gene: -
j_gene: TRBJ1-3
v_gene: TRBV30
abundance: -
CDR3nt: TGTGCCTGCAATCGGTGGGGAGGGAAAGGATCTGGCTCTGGAAACACCATATATTTT
CDR3aa: CACNRWGGKGSGSGNTIYF

d_gene: TRBD2
j_gene: TRBJ2-7
v_gene: TRBV6-5
abundance: -
CDR3nt: TGTGCCAGCGCACGGGGGGGCCCTAACGAGCAGTACTTC
CDR3aa: CASARGGPNEQYF

d_gene: TRBD1
j_gene: TRBJ1-5
v_gene: TRBV19
abundance: -
CDR3nt: TGTGCCAGTAGTATCTGGGGGGACAGGGAGAATCAGCCCCAGCATTTT
CDR3aa: CASSIWGDRENQPQHF

d_gene: -
j_gene: TRBJ2-7
v_gene: TRBV11-2
abundance: -
CDR3nt: TGTGCCAGCAGCTTAGTGTTTCAACTGTTCAACAAGGGGGACTACGAGCAGTACTTC
CDR3aa: CASSLVFQLFNKGDYEQYF

d_gene: -
j_gene: TRBJ2-7
v_gene: TRBV2
abundance: -
CDR3nt: TGTGCCAGCAGCCACTCCCGGGCCTACGAGCAGTACTTC
CDR3aa: CASSHSRAYEQYF